This T cell receptor (beta chain) was recorded in a study of T cells after yellow fever vaccination. This clonotype was counted only a few times. TCRdb redid the calling of the 5' RACE reads with MiXCR, one entry per CDR3 protein. The table records some 500,000 distinct CDR3 sequences, about 13% of them present only once. V was pared by 3 bases and J by 3 bases, with 5 bases of the junction left unmatched. CDR3 length: 17 amino acids. The sequencing here drew on PBMCs, taken on the day of the yellow fever booster vaccination. This sequence was found in a man aged 30 to 39 who received the YFV17D yellow fever vaccine. This rearrangement joins TRBV12-3 or TRBV12-4 to TRBJ2-1; 13 bases agree with TRBD2. The CDR3 sequence is CASSFRLAGGYYNEQFF. Written as DNA, the CDR3 is TGTGCCAGCAGTTTTCGACTAGCGGGAGGCTACTACAATGAGCAGTTCTTC.